Below are 4 T cell receptor delta chains sequenced from a single sample in a study of in vitro expanded adult blood gammadelta T cells. TCRdb reanalysed the 5' RACE reads via CATT. The sample gives several hundred delta-chain clones, roughly two fifths of which show up once; roughly 20% is in the top ten. No antigen has been identified for these receptors. FACS sorting after expansion isolated live CD3+ TCRgammadelta+ Vgamma9+ Vdelta2+ T cells. Before expansion, PBMC got 1 uM zoledronate for one day and were washed three times. IL-2 was replenished every 3 to 4 days during an approximately 14-day expansion. This specimen consisted of gamma-delta T cells from peripheral blood expanded in culture, obtained from an in vitro culture stimulated with zoledronate. The receptors were sampled from an adult in good health.

This clone was seen only a few times. With a much larger clone just one base away, this may be a read error. Other DNA sequences in the sample encode the same CDR3. The V and J genes are TRDV2 and TRDJ1, with D perhaps TRDD3 (5 bases). The V gene lost 3 bases and the J gene lost 0 bases, with 16 bases spanning the gap. The CDR3 spans 16 residues. From germline, CDR1 is GEAIGNYY and CDR2 EKD. This CDR3 reads CACDPLGDRYTDKLIF. The CDR3, as DNA: TGTGCCTGTGACCCCCTGGGAGATCGGTACACCGATAAACTCATCTTT.

As regards this clone: Just one base apart from a much larger clone, this may be a read error. Additional DNA sequences in this sample encode the identical CDR3. The chain uses TRDV2 and TRDJ1; TRDD3 might be the D (5 bases). The CDR3 is 18 amino acids. Germline lookup yields CDR1 GEAIGNYY and CDR2 EKD. The CDR3 nucleotides are TGTGCCTGTGACACCCTGGGAGGGGAAAAAACGTACACAGATAAACTCATCTTT. Translation: CACDTLGGEKTYTDKLIF.

Comment on this clone: At one of its ends the junction is not consistent with the germline gene, which may arise from a read error. In the same sample, other DNA sequences code for this CDR3. The rearrangement joins TRDV2 to TRDJ1; 9 nucleotides align to TRDD3. The germline V gene has CDR1 GEAIGNYY and CDR2 EKD. The CDR3 is 15 amino acids. The CDR3 region has the DNA TGTGCCTGTGACGGACTGGGGGAAAACACTGATAAACTCATCTTT. This encodes CACDGLGENTDKLIF.

This clone was observed a few times. This chain uses TRDV2 with TRDJ1; D perhaps matches TRDD3 (6 bases). V was pared by 3 bases and J by 9 bases, with 22 bases between. The CDR3 has 15 residues. The V gene's germline CDR1 is GEAIGNYY and CDR2 EKD. The CDR3 coding sequence is TGTGCCTGTGACCCACTGGGCCTTAACGACGAGGAACTCATCTTT. Its translation: CACDPLGLNDEELIF.